The clone carrying this T cell receptor beta chain was detected many times. Antigen specificity is unknown. This entry is derived from a study of T cell repertoires in cytomegalovirus infection. TCRdb re-derived calls from the reads in MiXCR, one entry per CDR3 protein. The data hold 76,000 or so distinct CDR3 sequences, with about 4% observed a single time. The CDR3 runs 18 residues. The germline V gene has CDR1 MDHEN and CDR2 SYDVKM. V lost 4 bases and J lost 6; bases outside the gene matches: 14. Study results and caveats: Public TCR beta family frequency separated CMV-and-HLA carriers, including in an independent cohort. HLA-C-restricted TCR beta clonotypes specific for CMV led the ex vivo response.

The rearrangement uses TRBV28 and TRBJ2-1, with 11 nucleotides matching TRBD1. The clonotype comes from a human donor in good health (CMV status not recorded). Some clones in this sample may be carry-over from other donors' samples. Sequenced input: PBMCs. CDR3 loop: CASSSDRLDRGLVNEQFF. In nucleotides, the CDR3 is TGTGCCAGCAGTTCCGATAGACTGGACAGGGGGCTTGTCAATGAGCAGTTCTTC.